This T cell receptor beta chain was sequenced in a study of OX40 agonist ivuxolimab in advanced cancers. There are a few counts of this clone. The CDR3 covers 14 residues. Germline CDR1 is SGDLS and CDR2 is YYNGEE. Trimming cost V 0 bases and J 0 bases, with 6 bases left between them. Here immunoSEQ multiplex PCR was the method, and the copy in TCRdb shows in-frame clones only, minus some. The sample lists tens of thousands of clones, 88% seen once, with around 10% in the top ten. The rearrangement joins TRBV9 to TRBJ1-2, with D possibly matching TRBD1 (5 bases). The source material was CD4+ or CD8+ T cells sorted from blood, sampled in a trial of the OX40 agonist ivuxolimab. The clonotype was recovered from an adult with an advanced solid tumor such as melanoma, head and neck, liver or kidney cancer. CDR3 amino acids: CASSVVGPNYGYTF. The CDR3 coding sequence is TGTGCCAGCAGCGTAGTGGGGCCTAACTATGGCTACACCTTC.